The rows below give T cell receptor beta chains drawn from one sample of a study of blood T cell repertoires in COVID-19. Repertoires were generated with immunoSEQ multiplex PCR, while TCRdb's copy carries only in-frame clones and drops some. The sample has under 75,000 clones, approximately 81% seen once. The sequencing sample was made of peripheral blood. These receptors were obtained from a man in his fifties or sixties with COVID-19, enrolled during active disease. CDR3s include the opening cysteine and the closing phenylalanine or tryptophan. The D gene is left open where the match is weak. Clone size, where shown, is once, few, many, or a class for clones that have expanded.

>TRBD1|NA|18|TRBJ2-7|TRBV11-2
TGTGCCAGCAGCCGCGAACCGGGACAGGGGCAATACTCCTACGAGCAGTACTTC
CASSREPGQGQYSYEQYF
>NA|NA|13|TRBJ1-1|TRBV28
TGTGCCAGCACCCAGGACAGAATCACTGAAGCTTTCTTT
CASTQDRITEAFF
>NA|few|14|TRBJ1-4|TRBV28
TGTGCCAGCACCCCCTCACGGGGGGAAGGAAAACTGTTTTTT
CASTPSRGEGKLFF
>NA|NA|13|TRBJ2-1|TRBV29-1
TGCAGCGTTGGACAGAGCTCCTACAATGAGCAGTTCTTC
CSVGQSSYNEQFF
>NA|NA|13|TRBJ2-1|TRBV5-5
TGTGCCAGCAGCTTTGACAGGAACCCTGAGCAGTTCTTC
CASSFDRNPEQFF
>TRBD2|NA|14|TRBJ2-3|TRBV7-3
TGTGCCAGCAGCTCGCGGGGGGACACAGATACGCAGTATTTT
CASSSRGDTDTQYF
>NA|NA|17|TRBJ2-1|TRBV28
TGTGCCAGCAGTTTATCCTTAGCGTTCACCGCCGGGGGTGAGCAGTTCTTC
CASSLSLAFTAGGEQFF
>TRBD1|NA|15|TRBJ2-3|TRBV5-6
TGTGCCAGCAGCCCTAACAGGGGCATCACAGATACGCAGTATTTT
CASSPNRGITDTQYF
>TRBD2|few|15|TRBJ2-5|TRBV5-1
TGCGCCAGTTCGACTAGCGGGGGCCCCCAAGAGACCCAGTACTTC
CASSTSGGPQETQYF
>NA|few|15|TRBJ1-1|TRBV10-2
TGCGCCAGCAGTGATTTGGGGGCGGTGAACACTGAAGCTTTCTTT
CASSDLGAVNTEAFF
>NA|NA|14|TRBJ1-1|TRBV9
TGTGCCAGCAGCCCCCGCGGGGGGAACACTGAAGCTTTCTTT
CASSPRGGNTEAFF
>NA|NA|14|TRBJ2-3|TRBV7-6
TGTGCCAGCAGCGCCGGGACTTACACAGATACGCAGTATTTT
CASSAGTYTDTQYF
>NA|NA|11|TRBJ1-1|TRBV5-1
TGCGCCAGCAAAGGAGAACATGAAGCTTTCTTT
CASKGEHEAFF
>NA|NA|15|TRBJ2-3|TRBV5-1
TGCGCCAGCAGCTTACAGGGATCCGGCACAGATACGCAGTATTTT
CASSLQGSGTDTQYF
>TRBD2|once|15|TRBJ2-7|TRBV19
TGTGCCAGTAGCAGGACTAGCGGGAGAGGCTACGAGCAGTACTTC
CASSRTSGRGYEQYF
>TRBD1|NA|15|TRBJ1-5|TRBV2
TGTGCCAGCAGTGACAGGACAGGGTCTACTCAGCCCCAGCATTTT
CASSDRTGSTQPQHF
>TRBD2|NA|16|TRBJ2-5|TRBV18
TGTGCCAGCTCACCACAGGGAGGTAGCGGGACGGGGACCCAGTACTTC
CASSPQGGSGTGTQYF
>TRBD1|NA|17|TRBJ2-1|TRBV5-4
TGTGCCAGCAGCTTGGGTCCCGGGACAGCATCACACAATGAGCAGTTCTTC
CASSLGPGTASHNEQFF
>TRBD2|NA|21|TRBJ2-1|TRBV4-1
TGCGCCAGCAGCCAAGGGCCCTCGGGACTAGCGGGAGGGAGCTCCTACAATGAGCAGTTCTTC
CASSQGPSGLAGGSSYNEQFF
>NA|once|17|TRBJ2-5|TRBV3-1/TRBV3-2
TGTGCCAGCAGCCAAGATCAAGGGCGGGGGCCCTCAGAGACCCAGTACTTC
CASSQDQGRGPSETQYF
>NA|NA|13|TRBJ1-1|TRBV4-2
TGTGCCAGCAGCCAAGATTATTCTGAGGGAGCTTTCTTT
CASSQDYSEGAFF
>TRBD1|NA|15|TRBJ1-5|TRBV5-1
TGCGCCAGCAGCTCGGGACAGGGAATCAATCAGCCCCAGCATTTT
CASSSGQGINQPQHF
>NA|NA|15|TRBJ1-2|TRBV5-1
TGCGCCAGCAGCAAAACAGGGTCCTTAAACTATGGCTACACCTTC
CASSKTGSLNYGYTF
>NA|NA|13|TRBJ1-2|TRBV28
TGTGCCAGCAGTTTCGAGAACAGCTATGGCTACACCTTC
CASSFENSYGYTF
>TRBD2|NA|16|TRBJ2-7|TRBV5-1
TGCGCCAGCAGCACCCCGGGACTAGCGGGGGTCTATGAGCAGTACTTC
CASSTPGLAGVYEQYF
>NA|NA|15|TRBJ1-1|TRBV6-5
TGTGCCAGCAGTTACTCGGCCAGGGGGAACACTGAAGCTTTCTTT
CASSYSARGNTEAFF
>TRBD1|few|15|TRBJ1-5|TRBV19
TGTGCCAGTAGTGCCTGGGACAGGGTGGATCAGCCCCAGCATTTT
CASSAWDRVDQPQHF
>NA|NA|14|TRBJ1-3|TRBV15
TGTGCCACCAGCAGAGAATCTCCTGGAAACACCATATATTTT
CATSRESPGNTIYF
>TRBD1|NA|16|TRBJ1-5|TRBV7-6
TGTGCCAGCAGCTCGGCGGGACAGCCTAGCAATCAGCCCCAGCATTTT
CASSSAGQPSNQPQHF